This T cell receptor (beta chain) was identified in a study of blood T cell repertoires in COVID-19. TCRdb's table, derived via immunoSEQ multiplex PCR, lists solely in-frame clones and lacks some. The sample consists of 300,000 to 350,000 clones, about 87% of them appearing once. This CDR3 spans 15 amino acids. Per the germline V gene, CDR1 is MNHEY and CDR2 is SVGAGI. V was clipped by 4 bases and J by 1 base, with 11 bases between them. This clonotype was sampled from a man between 25 and 39 years old who had recovered from COVID-19. The sample comprised PBMCs or T cells enriched from blood (not recorded which). This chain joins TRBV6-5 and TRBJ1-5; D gene unclear. The CDR3 reads CASSSNGMSNQPQHF. The CDR3 coding sequence is TGTGCCAGCAGTTCGAACGGGATGAGCAATCAGCCCCAGCATTTT.